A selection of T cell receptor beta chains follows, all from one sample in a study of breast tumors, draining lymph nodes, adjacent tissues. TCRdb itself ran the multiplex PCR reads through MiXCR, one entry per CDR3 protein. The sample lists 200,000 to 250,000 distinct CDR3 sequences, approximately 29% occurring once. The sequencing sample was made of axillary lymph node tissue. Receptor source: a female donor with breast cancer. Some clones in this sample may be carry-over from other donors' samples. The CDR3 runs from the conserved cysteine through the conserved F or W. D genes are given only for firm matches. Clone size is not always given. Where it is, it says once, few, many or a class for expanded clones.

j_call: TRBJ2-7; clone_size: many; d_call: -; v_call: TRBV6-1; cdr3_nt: TGTGCCAGCATCGAATATGGAGCATACGAGCAGTACTTC; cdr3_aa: CASIEYGAYEQYF
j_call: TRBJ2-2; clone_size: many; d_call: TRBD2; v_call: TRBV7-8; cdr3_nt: TGTGCCAGCAGCTTAGCGTCTAGCGGGAGCTGGGAGCTGTTTTTT; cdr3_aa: CASSLASSGSWELFF
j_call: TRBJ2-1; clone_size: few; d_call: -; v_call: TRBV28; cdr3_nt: TGTGCCAGCAGCGCCGTGGGGGCGGGCTTAAACAATGAGCAGTTCTTC; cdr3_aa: CASSAVGAGLNNEQFF
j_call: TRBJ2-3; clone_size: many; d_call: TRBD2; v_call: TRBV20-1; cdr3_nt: TGCAGTGCTAGAGCCCCAGCGGGAGGATCGGATACGCAGTATTTT; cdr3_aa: CSARAPAGGSDTQYF
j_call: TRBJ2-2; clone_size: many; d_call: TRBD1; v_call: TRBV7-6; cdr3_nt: TGTGCCAGCAGCGGTACAGGGGGCGGGATCGGGGAGCTGTTTTTT; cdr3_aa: CASSGTGGGIGELFF
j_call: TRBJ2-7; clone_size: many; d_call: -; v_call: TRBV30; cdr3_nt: TGTGCCTGGAGTTTTGGGCCAGAGCAGTACTTC; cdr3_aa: CAWSFGPEQYF
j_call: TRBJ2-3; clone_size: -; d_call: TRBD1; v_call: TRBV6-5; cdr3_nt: TGTGCCAGCAGTCAGGGGGTAGGTACGCAGTATTTT; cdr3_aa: CASSQGVGTQYF
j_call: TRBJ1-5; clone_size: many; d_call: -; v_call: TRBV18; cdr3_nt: TGTGCCAGCTCACCATCGGGCGGGGGAGTTCAGCCCCAGCATTTT; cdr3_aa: CASSPSGGGVQPQHF
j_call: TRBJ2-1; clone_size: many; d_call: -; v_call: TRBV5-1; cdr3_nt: TGCGCCAGCAGCTTAAGGGACTTCAATGAGCAGTTCTTC; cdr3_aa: CASSLRDFNEQFF
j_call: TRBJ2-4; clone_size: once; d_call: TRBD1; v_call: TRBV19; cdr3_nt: TGTGCCAGTAGTCCGACAGGGGGCAGGGACATTCAGTACTTC; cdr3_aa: CASSPTGGRDIQYF
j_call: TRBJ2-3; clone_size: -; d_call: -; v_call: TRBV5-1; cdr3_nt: TGCGCCAGCAGACGGGCGGATACGCAGTATTTT; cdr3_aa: CASRRADTQYF
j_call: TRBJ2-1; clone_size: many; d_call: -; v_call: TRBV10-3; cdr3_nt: TGTGCCATCAGTGAGGGACGGGGGAACAATGAGCAGTTCTTC; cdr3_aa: CAISEGRGNNEQFF
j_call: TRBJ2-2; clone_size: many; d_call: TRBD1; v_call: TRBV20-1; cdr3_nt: TGCAGTGCTAGAACACAGGGGTGGCCCCTCACCGGGGAGCTGTTTTTT; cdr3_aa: CSARTQGWPLTGELFF
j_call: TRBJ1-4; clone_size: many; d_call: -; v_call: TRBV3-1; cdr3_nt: TGTGCCAGCAGCCAAGGGGCAGTCATTTATGAAAAACTGTTTTTT; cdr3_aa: CASSQGAVIYEKLFF
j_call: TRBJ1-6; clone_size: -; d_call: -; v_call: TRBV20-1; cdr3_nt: TGCAGTGCCGCACGTATACAGGGTCTTTATTCACCCCTCCACTTT; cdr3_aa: CSAARIQGLYSPLHF
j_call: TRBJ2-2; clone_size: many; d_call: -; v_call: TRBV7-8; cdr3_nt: TGTGCCAGCAGCGTTGTTGGTGGGCAGGTCGGCGGGGAGCTGTTTTTT; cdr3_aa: CASSVVGGQVGGELFF
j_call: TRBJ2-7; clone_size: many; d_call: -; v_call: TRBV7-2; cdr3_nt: TGTGCCAGCAGCTTAGGCGGAGACCTCTACGAGCAGTACTTC; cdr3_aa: CASSLGGDLYEQYF
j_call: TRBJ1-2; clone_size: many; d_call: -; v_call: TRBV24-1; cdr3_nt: TGTGCCACCAGTGGTAGTCCAGAAAACTATGGCTACACCTTC; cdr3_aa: CATSGSPENYGYTF
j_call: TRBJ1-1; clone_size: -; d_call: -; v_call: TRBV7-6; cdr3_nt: TGTGCCAGCAGCTTAGCGACGAACACTGAAGCGTTCTTT; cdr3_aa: CASSLATNTEAFF
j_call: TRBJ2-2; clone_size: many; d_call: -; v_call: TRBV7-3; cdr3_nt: TGTGCCAGCAGCTTACATTCCGGTGACACCGGGGAGCTGTTTTTT; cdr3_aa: CASSLHSGDTGELFF
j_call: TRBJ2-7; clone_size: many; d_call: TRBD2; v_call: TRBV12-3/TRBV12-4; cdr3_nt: TGTGCCAGCAGAGACCGGCTAGCGGGAGAGGTGCAGTACTTC; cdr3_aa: CASRDRLAGEVQYF
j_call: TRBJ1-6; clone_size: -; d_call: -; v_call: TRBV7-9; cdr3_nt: TGTGCCAGCAGCTCTACATTCTGGGACTCATCCCTCCACTTT; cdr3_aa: CASSSTFWDSSLHF
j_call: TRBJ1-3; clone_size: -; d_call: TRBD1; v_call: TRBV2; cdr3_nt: TGTGCCAGCGGGAGAGACAGGGAAAACACCATATATTTT; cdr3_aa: CASGRDRENTIYF
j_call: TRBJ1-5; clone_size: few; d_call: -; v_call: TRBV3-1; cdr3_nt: TGTGCCAGCAGCCAAGATACAAATCCAAGTCAGCCCCAGCATTTT; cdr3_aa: CASSQDTNPSQPQHF
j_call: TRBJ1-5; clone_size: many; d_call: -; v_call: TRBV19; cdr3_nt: TGTGCCAGTAGAAGACTAAGCAATCAGCCCCAGCATTTT; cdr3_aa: CASRRLSNQPQHF
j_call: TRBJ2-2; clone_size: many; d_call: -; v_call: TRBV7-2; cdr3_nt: TGTGCCAGCAGCTTAGCGGGGGCCGGCACCGGGGAGCTGTTTTTT; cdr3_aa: CASSLAGAGTGELFF
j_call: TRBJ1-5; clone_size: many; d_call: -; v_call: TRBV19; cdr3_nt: TGTGCCAGTACCAGGGATGGGTATAGCAATCAGCCCCAACATTTT; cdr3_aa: CASTRDGYSNQPQHF
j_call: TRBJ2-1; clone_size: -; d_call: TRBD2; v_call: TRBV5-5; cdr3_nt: TGTGCCAGCAGCTTGGCCATAGCACTAGCGGGAGGGTTGGAGCAGTTCTTC; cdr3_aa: CASSLAIALAGGLEQFF
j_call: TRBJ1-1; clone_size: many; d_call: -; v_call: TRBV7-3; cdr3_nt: TGTGCCAGCAGCTGGACAACGAACACTGAAGCTTTCTTT; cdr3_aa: CASSWTTNTEAFF
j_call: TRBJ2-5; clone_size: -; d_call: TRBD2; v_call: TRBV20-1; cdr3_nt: TGCAGTGCTAGAGGGGCTAGCGGGACCCAGTACTTC; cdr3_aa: CSARGASGTQYF
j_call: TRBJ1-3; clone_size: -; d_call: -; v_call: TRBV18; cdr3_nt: TGTGCCAGCTCACGATCCCGGGGGGCGGGAAACACCATATATTTT; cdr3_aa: CASSRSRGAGNTIYF
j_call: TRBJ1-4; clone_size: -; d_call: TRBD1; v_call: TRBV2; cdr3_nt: TGTGCCAGCAGGGTCCCGGGACAGGGGAATGAAAAACTGTTTTTT; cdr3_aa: CASRVPGQGNEKLFF
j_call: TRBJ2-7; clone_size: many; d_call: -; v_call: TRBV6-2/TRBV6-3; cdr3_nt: TGTGCCAGCGGGGACACCCCATCCACCTACGAGCAGTACTTC; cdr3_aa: CASGDTPSTYEQYF
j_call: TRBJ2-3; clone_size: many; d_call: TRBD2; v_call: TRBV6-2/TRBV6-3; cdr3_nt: TGTGCCAGCAGTAACCAACTAGCGTCGCGCACAGATACGCAGTATTTT; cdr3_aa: CASSNQLASRTDTQYF
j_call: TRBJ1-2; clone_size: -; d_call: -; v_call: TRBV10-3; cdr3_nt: TGTGCCATCAGTGAGGGGGGAGGGGAAGGCTACACCTTC; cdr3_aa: CAISEGGGEGYTF
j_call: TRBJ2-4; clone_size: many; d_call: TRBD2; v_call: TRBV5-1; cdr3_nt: TGCGCCAGCAGCGGGGAAATACTAGCGGGAGCCAAAAACATTCAGTACTTC; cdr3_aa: CASSGEILAGAKNIQYF
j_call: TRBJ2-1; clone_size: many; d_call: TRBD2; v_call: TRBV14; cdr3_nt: TGTGCCAGCAGCCAAGATCAAGTGGCTAGCGGGTCCGGGCAGTTCTTC; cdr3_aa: CASSQDQVASGSGQFF
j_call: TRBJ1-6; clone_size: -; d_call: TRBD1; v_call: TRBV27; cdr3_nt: TGTGCCAGCAGTTTTGGGACAGAGAATTCACCCCTCCACTTT; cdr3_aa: CASSFGTENSPLHF
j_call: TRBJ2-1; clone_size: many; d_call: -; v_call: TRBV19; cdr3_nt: TGTGCCAGTAGTCTCCTCGGGGCCCTTGAAAGTGAGCAGTTCTTC; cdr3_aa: CASSLLGALESEQFF
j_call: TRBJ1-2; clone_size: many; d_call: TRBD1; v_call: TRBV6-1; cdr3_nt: TGTGCCAGCAGTAAGGAAGGGGGCGCATGGGACTATGGCTACACCTTC; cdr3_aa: CASSKEGGAWDYGYTF
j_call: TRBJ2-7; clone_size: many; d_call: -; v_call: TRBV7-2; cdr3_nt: TGTGCCAGCAGCTTAGTCCTTAGCGAGCAGTACTTC; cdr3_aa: CASSLVLSEQYF
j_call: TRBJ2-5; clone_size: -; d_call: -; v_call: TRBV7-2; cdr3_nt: TGTGCCAGCAGCTTAGGCAGCCGTGAGGAGCAGAAAGAGACCCAGTACTTC; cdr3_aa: CASSLGSREEQKETQYF
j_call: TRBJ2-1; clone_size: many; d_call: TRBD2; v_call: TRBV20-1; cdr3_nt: TGCAGTGCTTTAGCGGGAGCGCAACACTACAATGAGCAGTTCTTC; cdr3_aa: CSALAGAQHYNEQFF
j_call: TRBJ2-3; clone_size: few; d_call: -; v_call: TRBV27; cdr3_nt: TGTGCCAGCAGTTTATCTTGGAGAATCCCAGATACGCAGTATTTT; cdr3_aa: CASSLSWRIPDTQYF
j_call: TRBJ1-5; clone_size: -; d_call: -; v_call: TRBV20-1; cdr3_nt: TGCAGTGCTAGAGTGGGCAGGCGACTAGCGGGAGGGCGCGAGCATTTT; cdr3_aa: CSARVGRRLAGGREHF
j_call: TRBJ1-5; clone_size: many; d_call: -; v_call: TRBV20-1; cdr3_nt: TGCAGTGCTAGAGTAGGCGGGTCTGGACAGCCCCAGCATTTT; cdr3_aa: CSARVGGSGQPQHF
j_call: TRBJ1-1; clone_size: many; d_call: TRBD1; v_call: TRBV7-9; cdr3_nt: TGTGCCAGCAGAACAGGGGAGGGCGAAGCTTTCTTT; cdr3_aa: CASRTGEGEAFF
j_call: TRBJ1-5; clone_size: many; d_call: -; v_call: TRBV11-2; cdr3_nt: TGTGCCAGCAGCTTATCAGGGTATAGCAATCAGCCCCAGCATTTT; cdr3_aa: CASSLSGYSNQPQHF
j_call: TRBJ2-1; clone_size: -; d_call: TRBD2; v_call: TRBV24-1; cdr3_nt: TGTGCCACCAGTGGTTTGCCTAGCGGGAGAAACAATGAGCAGTTCTTC; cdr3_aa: CATSGLPSGRNNEQFF
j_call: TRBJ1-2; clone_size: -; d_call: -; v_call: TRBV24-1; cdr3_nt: TGTGCCACCAGTGACCAGCTTTGGGGAGGCTACACCTTC; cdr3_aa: CATSDQLWGGYTF
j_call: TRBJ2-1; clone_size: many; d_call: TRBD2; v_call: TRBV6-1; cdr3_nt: TGTGCCAGCAGTAGGGGGTTTTGGACTAGCGGGAGGACCTACAATGAGCAGTTCTTC; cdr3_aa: CASSRGFWTSGRTYNEQFF
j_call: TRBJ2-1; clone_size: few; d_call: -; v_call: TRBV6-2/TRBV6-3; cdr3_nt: TGTGCCAGCAGTTCGCACCCTTCTCGCGGGGCCTACAATGAGCAGTTCTTC; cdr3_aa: CASSSHPSRGAYNEQFF
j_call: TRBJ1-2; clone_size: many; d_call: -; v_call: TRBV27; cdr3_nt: TGTGCCAGCAGCCGAGGGGTAGGGGCGAACTATGGCTACACCTTC; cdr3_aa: CASSRGVGANYGYTF
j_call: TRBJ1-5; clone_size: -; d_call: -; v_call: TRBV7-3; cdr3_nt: TGTGCCAGCAGCTTAAGGGGGGCCCAGCCCCAGCATTTT; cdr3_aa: CASSLRGAQPQHF
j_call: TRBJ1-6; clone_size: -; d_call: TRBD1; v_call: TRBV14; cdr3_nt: TGTGCCAGCAGCGGCGGACAGGGTACACCCCTCCACTTT; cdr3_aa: CASSGGQGTPLHF
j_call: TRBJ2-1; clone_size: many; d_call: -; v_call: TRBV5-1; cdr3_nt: TGCGCCAGCAGCTTAGGATTCGGGACCGGCGATGAGCAGTTCTTC; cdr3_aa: CASSLGFGTGDEQFF
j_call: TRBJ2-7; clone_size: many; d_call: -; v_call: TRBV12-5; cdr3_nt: TGTGCTAGTGGTTTTCTTATGGACGGATCCTACGAGCAGTACTTC; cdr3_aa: CASGFLMDGSYEQYF
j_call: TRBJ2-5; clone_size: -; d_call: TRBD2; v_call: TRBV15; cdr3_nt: TGTGCCACCAGCAGCCCTCGACTAGCTGGGACCCAGTACTTC; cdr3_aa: CATSSPRLAGTQYF